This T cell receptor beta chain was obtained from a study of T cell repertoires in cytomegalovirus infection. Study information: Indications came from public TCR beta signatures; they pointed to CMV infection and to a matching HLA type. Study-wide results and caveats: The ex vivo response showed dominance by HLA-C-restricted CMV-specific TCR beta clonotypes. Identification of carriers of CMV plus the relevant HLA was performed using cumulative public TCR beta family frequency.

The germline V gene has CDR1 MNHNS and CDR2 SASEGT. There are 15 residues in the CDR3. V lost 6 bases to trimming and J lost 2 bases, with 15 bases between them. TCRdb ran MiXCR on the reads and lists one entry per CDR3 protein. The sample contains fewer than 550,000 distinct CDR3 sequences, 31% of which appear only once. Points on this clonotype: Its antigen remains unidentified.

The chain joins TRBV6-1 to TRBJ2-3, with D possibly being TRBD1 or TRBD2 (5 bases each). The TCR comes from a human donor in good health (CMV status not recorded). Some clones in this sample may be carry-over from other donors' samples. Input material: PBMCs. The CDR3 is CASSPMGPHTDTQYF. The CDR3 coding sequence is TGTGCCAGCAGCCCGATGGGACCCCACACAGATACGCAGTATTTT.